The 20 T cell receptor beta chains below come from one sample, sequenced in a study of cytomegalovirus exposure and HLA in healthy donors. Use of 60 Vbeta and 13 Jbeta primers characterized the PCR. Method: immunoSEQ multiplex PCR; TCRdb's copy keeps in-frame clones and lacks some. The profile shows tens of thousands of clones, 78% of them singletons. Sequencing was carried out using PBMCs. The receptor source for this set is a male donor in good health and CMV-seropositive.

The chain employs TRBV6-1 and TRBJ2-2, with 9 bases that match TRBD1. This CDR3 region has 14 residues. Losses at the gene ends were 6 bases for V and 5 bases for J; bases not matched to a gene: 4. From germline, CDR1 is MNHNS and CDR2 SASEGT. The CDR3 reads CASRPDRGTGELFF. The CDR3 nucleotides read TGTGCCAGCAGGCCGGACAGGGGTACCGGGGAGCTGTTTTTT.

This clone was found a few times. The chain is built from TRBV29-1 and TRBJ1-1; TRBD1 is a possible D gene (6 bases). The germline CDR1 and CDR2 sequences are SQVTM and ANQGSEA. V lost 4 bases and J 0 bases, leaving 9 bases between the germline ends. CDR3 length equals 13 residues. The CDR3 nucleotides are TGCAGCGTTGTCGGACAGCTGAACACTGAAGCTTTCTTT. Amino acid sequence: CSVVGQLNTEAFF.

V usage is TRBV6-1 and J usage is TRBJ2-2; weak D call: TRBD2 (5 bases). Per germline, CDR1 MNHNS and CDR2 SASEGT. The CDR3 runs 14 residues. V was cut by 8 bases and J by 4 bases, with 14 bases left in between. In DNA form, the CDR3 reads TGTGCCAGCCTATCAGGACTCGGCACCGGGGAGCTGTTTTTT. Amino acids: CASLSGLGTGELFF.

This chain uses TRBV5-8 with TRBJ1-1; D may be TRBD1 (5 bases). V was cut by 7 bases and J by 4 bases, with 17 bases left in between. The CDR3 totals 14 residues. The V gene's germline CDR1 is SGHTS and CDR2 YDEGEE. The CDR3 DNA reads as TGTGCCAGCCGGCCAGGCAGGGTGGCCACTGAAGCTTTCTTT. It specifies CASRPGRVATEAFF.

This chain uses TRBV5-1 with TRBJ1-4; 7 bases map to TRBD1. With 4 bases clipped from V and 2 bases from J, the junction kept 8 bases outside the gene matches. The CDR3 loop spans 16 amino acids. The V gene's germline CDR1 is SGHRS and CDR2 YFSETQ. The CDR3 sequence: CASSLNQGGTNEKLFF. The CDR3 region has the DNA TGCGCCAGCAGCCTAAACCAGGGGGGTACTAATGAAAAACTGTTTTTT.

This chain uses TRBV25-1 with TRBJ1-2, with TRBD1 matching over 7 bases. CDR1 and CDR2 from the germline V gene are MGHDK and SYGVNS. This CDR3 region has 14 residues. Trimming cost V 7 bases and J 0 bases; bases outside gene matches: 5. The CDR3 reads CASKRDSANYGYTF. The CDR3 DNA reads TGTGCCAGCAAACGGGACAGCGCTAACTATGGCTACACCTTC.

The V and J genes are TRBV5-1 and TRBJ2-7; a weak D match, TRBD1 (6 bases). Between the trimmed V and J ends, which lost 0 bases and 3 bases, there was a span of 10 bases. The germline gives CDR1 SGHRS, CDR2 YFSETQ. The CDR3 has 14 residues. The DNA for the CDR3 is TGCGCCAGCAGCTTGGATGGGACATTCTACGAGCAGTACTTC. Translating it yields CASSLDGTFYEQYF.

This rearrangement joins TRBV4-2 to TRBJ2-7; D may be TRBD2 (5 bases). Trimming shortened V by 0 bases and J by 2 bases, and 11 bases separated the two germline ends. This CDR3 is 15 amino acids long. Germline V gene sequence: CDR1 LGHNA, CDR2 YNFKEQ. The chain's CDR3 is CASSQEREFPYEQYF. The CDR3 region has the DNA TGTGCCAGCAGCCAAGAGAGGGAGTTCCCCTACGAGCAGTACTTC.

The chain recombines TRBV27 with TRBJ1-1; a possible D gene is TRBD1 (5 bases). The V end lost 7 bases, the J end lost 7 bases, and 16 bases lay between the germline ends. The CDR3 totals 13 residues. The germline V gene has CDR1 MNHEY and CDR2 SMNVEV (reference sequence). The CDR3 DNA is TGTGCCAGCACTTCGGGGGGAAGGGATGAAGCTTTCTTT. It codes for CASTSGGRDEAFF.

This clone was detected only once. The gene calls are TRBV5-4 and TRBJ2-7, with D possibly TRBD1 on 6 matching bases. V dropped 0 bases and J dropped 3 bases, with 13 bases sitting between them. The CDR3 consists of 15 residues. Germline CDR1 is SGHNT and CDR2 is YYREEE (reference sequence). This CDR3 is CASSLDRDPLYEQYF. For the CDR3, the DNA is TGTGCCAGCAGCTTGGACAGGGATCCCCTCTACGAGCAGTACTTC.

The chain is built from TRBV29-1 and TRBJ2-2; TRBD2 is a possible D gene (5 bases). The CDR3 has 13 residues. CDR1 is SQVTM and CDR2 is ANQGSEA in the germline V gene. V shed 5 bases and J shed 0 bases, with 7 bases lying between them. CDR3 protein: CSVFSANTGELFF. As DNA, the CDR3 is TGCAGCGTTTTTAGCGCGAACACCGGGGAGCTGTTTTTT.

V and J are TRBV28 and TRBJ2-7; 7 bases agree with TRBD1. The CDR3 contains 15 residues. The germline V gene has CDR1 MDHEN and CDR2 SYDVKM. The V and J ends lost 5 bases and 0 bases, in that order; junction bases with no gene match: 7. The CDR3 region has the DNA TGTGCCAGCAGTACCGCCGGGACAGACTCCTACGAGCAGTACTTC. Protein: CASSTAGTDSYEQYF.

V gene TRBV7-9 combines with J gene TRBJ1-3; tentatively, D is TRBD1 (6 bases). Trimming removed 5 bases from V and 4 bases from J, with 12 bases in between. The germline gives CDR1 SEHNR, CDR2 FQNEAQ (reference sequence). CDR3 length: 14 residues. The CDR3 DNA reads TGTGCCAGCAGCCGACAGGCATCGGGAAACACCATATATTTT. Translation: CASSRQASGNTIYF.

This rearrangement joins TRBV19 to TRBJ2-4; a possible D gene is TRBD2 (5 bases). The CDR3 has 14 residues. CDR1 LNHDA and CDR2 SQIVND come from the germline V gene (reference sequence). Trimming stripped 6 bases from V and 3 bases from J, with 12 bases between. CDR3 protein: CASSESDYKNIQYF. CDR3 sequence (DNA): TGTGCCAGTAGCGAAAGTGACTACAAAAACATTCAGTACTTC.

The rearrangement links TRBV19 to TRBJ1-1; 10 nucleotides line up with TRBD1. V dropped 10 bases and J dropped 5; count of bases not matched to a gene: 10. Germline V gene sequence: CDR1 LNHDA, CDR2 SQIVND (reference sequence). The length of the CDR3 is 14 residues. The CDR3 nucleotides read TGTGCCACTTCGACAGGGGGCGCGAGTACTGAAGCTTTCTTT. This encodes CATSTGGASTEAFF.

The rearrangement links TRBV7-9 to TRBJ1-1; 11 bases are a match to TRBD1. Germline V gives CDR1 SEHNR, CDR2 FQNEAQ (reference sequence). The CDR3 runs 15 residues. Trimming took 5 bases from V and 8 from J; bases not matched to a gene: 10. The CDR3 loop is CASSPMDRGLWEAFF. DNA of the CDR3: TGTGCCAGCAGCCCTATGGACAGGGGGCTATGGGAAGCTTTCTTT.

CDR3 protein: CASSVGLAERETQYF. The CDR3 region has the DNA TGTGCCAGCAGTGTCGGTCTAGCGGAAAGAGAGACCCAGTACTTC. The chain recombines TRBV2 with TRBJ2-5; 7 bases are a match to TRBD2. This CDR3 has 15 amino acids. The V gene end was trimmed by 4 bases and the J gene end by 4 bases; junction bases not matched to a gene: 9. Germline CDR1 and CDR2: SNHLY and FYNNEI.

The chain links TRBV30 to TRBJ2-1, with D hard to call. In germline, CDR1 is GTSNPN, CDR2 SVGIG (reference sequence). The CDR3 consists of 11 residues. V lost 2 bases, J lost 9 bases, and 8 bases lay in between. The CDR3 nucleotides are TGTGCCTGGAGTCCAGCGCTTGAGCAGTTCTTC. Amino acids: CAWSPALEQFF.

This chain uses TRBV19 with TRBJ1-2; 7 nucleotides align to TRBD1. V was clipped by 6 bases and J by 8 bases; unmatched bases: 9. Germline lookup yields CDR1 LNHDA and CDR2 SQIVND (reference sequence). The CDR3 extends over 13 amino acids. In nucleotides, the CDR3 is TGTGCCAGTAGCCAGACAGGGTTAAGAGGCTACACCTTC. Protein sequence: CASSQTGLRGYTF.

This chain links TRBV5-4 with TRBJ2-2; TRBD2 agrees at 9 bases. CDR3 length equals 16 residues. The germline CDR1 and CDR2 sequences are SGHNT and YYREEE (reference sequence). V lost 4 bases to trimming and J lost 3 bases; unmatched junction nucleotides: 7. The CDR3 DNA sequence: TGTGCCAGCAGCGCGACTAGCGGACCCGACACCGGGGAGCTGTTTTTT. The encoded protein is CASSATSGPDTGELFF. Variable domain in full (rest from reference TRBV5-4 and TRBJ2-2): ETGVTQSPTHLIKTRGQQVTLRCSSQSGHNTVSWYQQALGQGPQFIFQYYREEENGRGNFPPRFSGLQFPNYSSELNVNALELDDSALYLCASSATSGPDTGELFFGEGSRLTVL.